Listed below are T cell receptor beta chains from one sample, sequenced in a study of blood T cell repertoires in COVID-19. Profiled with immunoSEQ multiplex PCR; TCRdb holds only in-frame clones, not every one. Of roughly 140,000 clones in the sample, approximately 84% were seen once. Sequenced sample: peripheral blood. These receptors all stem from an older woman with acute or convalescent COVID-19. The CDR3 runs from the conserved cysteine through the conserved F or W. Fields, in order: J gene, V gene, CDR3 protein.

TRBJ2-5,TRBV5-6,CASSLGLAGNF
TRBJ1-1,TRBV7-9,CASSLEDRGDEAFF
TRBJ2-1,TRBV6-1,CASSNRLVDEQFF
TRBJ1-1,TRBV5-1,CASSTRTGLNTEAFF
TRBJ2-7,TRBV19,CASSIGGQGTYEQYF
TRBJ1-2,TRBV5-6,CASRRDYGYTF
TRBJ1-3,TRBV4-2,CASSQGRDRSSGNTIYF
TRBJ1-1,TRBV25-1,CASSTTGNTEAFF
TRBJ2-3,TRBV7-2,CASSPPSPIFSVSDTQYF
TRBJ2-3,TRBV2,CASSDRGGGYTDTQYF
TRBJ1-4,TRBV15,CATSSGQGRTNEKLFF
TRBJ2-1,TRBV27,CASGQTLEQFF
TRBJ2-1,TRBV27,CASSLMTSSIEQFF
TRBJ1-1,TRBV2,CASSRTGGGNTEAFF
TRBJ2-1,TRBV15,CATSREPGLAGRNEQFF
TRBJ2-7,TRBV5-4,CASSWGAAGGSPPYEQYF
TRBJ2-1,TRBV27,CASSRAAGTSYNEQFF
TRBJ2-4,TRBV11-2,CASSLGRYRGRAKNIQYF
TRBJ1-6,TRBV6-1,CASSEGRDSNSPLHF
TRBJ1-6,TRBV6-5,CASTTGQGLNSPLHF
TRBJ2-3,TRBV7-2,CASSPRLTQYF
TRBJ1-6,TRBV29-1,CSVGIDWNSPLHF
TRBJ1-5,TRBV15,CATSRDSNTGIGNQPQHF
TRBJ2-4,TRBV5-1,CASSLGAGWNIQYF
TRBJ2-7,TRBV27,CASSLSYGRQGSYEQYF
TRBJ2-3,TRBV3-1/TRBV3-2,CASSQDQGPGTDTQYF
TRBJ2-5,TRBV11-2,CASSLPFDRGKTQYF
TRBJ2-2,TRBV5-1,CASSLGSTGQGNTGELFF
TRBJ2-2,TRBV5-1,CASSLLRGAPTGELFF
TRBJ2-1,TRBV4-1,CASSQKLAGGSLYNEQFF
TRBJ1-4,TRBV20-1,CSASGPSGAANEKLFF
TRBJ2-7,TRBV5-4,CASSFRAGGFHEQYF